The clone carrying this TCR beta chain was detected a few times. With 60 Vbeta and 13 Jbeta primers, the PCR was carried out. Assay used: immunoSEQ multiplex PCR; TCRdb lists only in-frame clones, some missing. The repertoire includes roughly 180,000 clones, 80% to 90% of them detected once, and 2.4% sits in the top ten. The data were obtained in a study of cytomegalovirus exposure and HLA in healthy donors. Specimen: PBMCs. The receptor was isolated from a male donor in good health and CMV-seronegative.

In nucleotides, the CDR3 is TGTGCCAGCAGTTACGCCCTCCAGAATGGCTACGAGCAGTACTTC. Encoded protein: CASSYALQNGYEQYF. The V call is TRBV6-5, the J call TRBJ2-7; no clear D gene. The CDR3 is 15 residues long. Germline values: CDR1 MNHEY, CDR2 SVGAGI. V was trimmed by 2 bases and J by 3 bases, leaving 14 bases between them.